Included here is one T cell receptor beta chain sequence, with context. Its specificity is not known. This specimen comes from a study of T cell responses to AZD1222 COVID-19 vaccine. Findings and caveats of the study: Among those given AZD1222, only six were seropositive at baseline. The study sampled repertoires only after the peak T cell response.

Libraries were prepared by immunoSEQ multiplex PCR; TCRdb keeps only in-frame clonotypes and omits some of them. There are about 110,000 clones in the sample; roughly 86% occur only once, and about 3.3% lies in the top ten. The receptor was derived from an adult in good health. This material consisted of peripheral blood, taken on day 0 of AZD1222 vaccination.

The DNA for the CDR3 is TGTGCCAGCAGTTCCGCCGGGACAGGGTATCTGGGGGCCATGAACACTGAAGCTTTCTTT. As protein: CASSSAGTGYLGAMNTEAFF. This chain uses TRBV27 with TRBJ1-1; 9 bases fit TRBD1. Germline trimming cut 4 bases from V and 0 bases from J; bases unmatched to any gene: 18. Per germline, CDR1 MNHEY and CDR2 SMNVEV (reference sequence). The CDR3 totals 20 residues.